This entry is about one TCR beta chain. This clonotype turned up a few times. Its antigen is still unknown. It has no much larger one-base neighbor in the sample; base qualities were not kept. In light of the paper, this sample's treatment or condition label describes: live attenuated yellow fever vaccine strain. At each blood-draw timepoint, two biological replicates of bulk PBMCs were obtained. PBMCs were isolated from peripheral blood using a standard Ficoll-Paque protocol. TriZol was used to extract RNA from bulk PBMCs, from CD4 and CD8 fractions, and from dextramer-positive and dextramer-negative fractions. TCR cDNA was synthesized by 5'RACE template switching, through which a universal primer site and unique molecular identifiers were introduced. cDNA synthesis was primed from both the TCR alpha and TCR beta constant segments. Library amplification involved two PCR steps, and the second step added sample barcodes and sequencing adapters. Sequencing of the libraries was done on either Illumina HiSeq 2500 (2x100 bp) or NovaSeq (2x150 bp). From the authors' description of their analysis: Demultiplexing of reads and collapsing into UMI consensus sequences were performed with MIGEC, and V(D)J alignment was carried out with MiXCR. Using edgeR on replicate PBMC samples, clonotypes were called vaccine-responding if FDR was below 0.01 and the log2 fold change was above 5 up to day 15. Bulk clonotypes were assigned CD4 or CD8 identity according to which sequenced CD4 or CD8 repertoire held them at higher abundance. The public reads were reanalyzed by TCRdb: fastp trimming at Q25, MiXCR alignment, in-frame beta chains only. Merged by CDR3 protein, the rows form single entries marked with the most common genes and DNA. In this record, the V and J calls reflect TCRdb's handling and not the investigators' own analysis. This sample is represented by 450,000 to 650,000 distinct CDR3 sequences; less than 15% of them were singletons. The ten largest clones capture more than 12% of the sample.

The data were taken from a study of T cells after yellow fever vaccination (dated by TCRdb to the late 2010s). Notes on the research overall: The SMART-Seq v4 Ultra Low Input RNA kit was used to prepare libraries from fractions with low cell numbers. Blood samples were taken at several timepoints before and after primary and secondary immunization, and bulk PBMC replicates and cell subsets were isolated. Two healthy male donors, one aged 18 to 30 and one aged 30 to 40 years, were included in the cohort. To follow T-cell clones before and after primary and booster YFV17D yellow fever vaccination, bulk TCR alpha and beta repertoires were sequenced over time. Here is what the overall study found, with its caveats: The secondary T-cell response was found to be weaker but faster than the primary response, with a peak reached on day 5 rather than on day 15. Computational filtering was needed because FACS-sorted repertoires could contain abundant contaminating clonotypes from the bulk population. Most clones expanded after primary vaccination were re-detected after the booster (just under 97% of CD4 and around 88% of CD8), suggesting broad memory maintenance. The study included only two donors, which limits how far the findings can be generalized. A small share of clonotypes was detected in both CD4 and CD8 compartments, with the overlap likely arising from convergent recombination.

The V end loses 0 bases and the J end loses 11 bases, and a stretch of 13 bases separates them. The CDR3 spans 12 residues, from the cysteine through the phenylalanine. The read is trimmed to its CDR3 DNA, 36 bases read in frame from base 1. CDR1 and CDR2, per the germline V gene, are SQVTM and ANQGSEA. The sequencing here drew on PBMCs, taken on the day of the yellow fever booster vaccination. This TCR derives from a young man who received the YFV17D yellow fever vaccine. This receptor chain uses TRBV29-1 and TRBJ1-1; 6 matching bases give a weak D call of TRBD1. The nucleotide sequence is given as TGCAGCGTTGAAGAGTTACAGGGAACGGCTTTCTTT. Protein translation: CSVEELQGTAFF.